The 5 T cell receptor beta chains listed next were all sequenced from one sample in a study of human T cells and chemical hapten exposure. Extraction of total RNA was performed on unfractionated whole blood. Each CDR3 protein gets one entry after TCRdb re-called the 5' RACE reads with MiXCR. The sample includes some 78,000 distinct CDR3 sequences, about 8.4% of them seen just once. These TCRs come from a male donor in good health.

The V gene is TRBV27, the J gene TRBJ1-6; D is possibly TRBD1 (6 bases). Deletions cut 0 bases from V and 11 bases from J, with 11 bases between. The CDR3 runs 14 residues. Germline V gene sequence: CDR1 MNHEY, CDR2 SMNVEV (reference sequence). The CDR3 here is CASSLSAGETPLHF. CDR3 bases: TGTGCCAGCAGTTTATCCGCAGGGGAGACACCCCTCCACTTT.

CDR3 sequence (DNA): TGTGCCAGCAGCCCAGGACAGGGGAACGAACTGTTTTTT. This sequence encodes CASSPGQGNELFF. This sequence joins TRBV5-4 and TRBJ1-4; 9 bases align to TRBD1. Trimming removed 4 bases from V and 12 bases from J; junction bases left unmatched: 7. Germline V gives CDR1 SGHNT, CDR2 YYREEE (reference sequence). The length of the CDR3 is 13 residues. The entire variable domain, with the rest obtained from reference TRBV5-4 and TRBJ1-4, is as follows: ETGVTQSPTHLIKTRGQQVTLRCSSQSGHNTVSWYQQALGQGPQFIFQYYREEENGRGNFPPRFSGLQFPNYSSELNVNALELDDSALYLCASSPGQGNELFFGSGTQLSVL.

This clonotype was picked up many times. This chain joins TRBV5-1 and TRBJ2-3; D is uncertain. Germline V gives CDR1 SGHRS, CDR2 YFSETQ. V lost 3 bases, J lost 2 bases, and 7 bases lay in between. The CDR3 extends over 13 amino acids. The CDR3 nucleotides read TGCGCCAGCAGCTCCCCGGTCACAGATACGCAGTATTTT. As protein: CASSSPVTDTQYF.

The J gene is TRBJ1-3, the V gene TRBV3-1; D not certain. Between the trimmed V and J ends, which lost 0 bases and 2 bases, there was a span of 11 bases. Germline CDR1 reads LGHDT; CDR2 reads YNNKEL (reference sequence). This CDR3 region has 16 residues. CDR3 bases: TGTGCCAGCAGCCAAGATGGAGTGGCAGCTGGAAACACCATATATTTT. Translated, it gives CASSQDGVAAGNTIYF.

V is TRBV2 and J is TRBJ1-6; D is unresolved. Trimming pared 3 bases from V and 7 bases from J, leaving 1 base between. The CDR3 runs to 11 residues. CDR1 and CDR2 (germline): SNHLY, FYNNEI. CDR3 loop: CASSDNSPLHF. For the CDR3, the DNA is TGTGCCAGCAGTGACAATTCACCCCTCCACTTT.